Below, one T cell receptor (beta chain) is given with its context. This sample was taken from a study of T cell clones after liver transplantation. The overall study: Samples came from ITN030ST, which attempted immunosuppression withdrawal within 2 years of liver transplantation. Draws occurred before transplant, before withdrawal, and after complete or failed withdrawal.

Sequenced by immunoSEQ multiplex PCR; TCRdb stores in-frame clones only, minus some. The data hold about 6,100 clones, with approximately 81% observed a single time. Trimming removed 0 bases from V and 8 bases from J, with 16 bases in between. The CDR3 length is 15 residues. The germline CDR1 and CDR2 sequences are LGHNA and YSLEER. Sorting of unstimulated PBMCs yielded separate CD3+CD4+ and CD3+CD8+ fractions. The material sequenced was CD8+ T cells from blood, taken before liver transplant. V usage is TRBV4-3 and J usage is TRBJ1-1; possibly TRBD1 for D (5 bases). This receptor was obtained from a human donor who received a liver transplant. Here the CDR3 DNA reads TGCGCCAGCAGCCAAGATAGGGCTCGGACAAAGGAAGCTTTCTTT. It codes for CASSQDRARTKEAFF.